This is a list of T cell receptor beta chains from one sample in a study of OX40 agonist ivuxolimab in advanced cancers. Sequencing was performed with immunoSEQ multiplex PCR; in TCRdb, only in-frame clones are kept and a portion is missing. This sample carries some 80,000 clones, roughly 84% of them seen once, and the ten largest clones take 0.6% to 0.85%. The sequenced sample was CD4+ or CD8+ T cells sorted from blood, obtained in a trial of the OX40 agonist ivuxolimab. The receptors originated from an adult with an advanced solid tumor such as melanoma, head and neck, liver or kidney cancer. Each CDR3 is given without its conserved first and last residue.

V gene | CDR3 protein
TRBV6-4 | ASSEVAGYTDTQY
TRBV29-1 | SVARGGNTEAF
TRBV5-1 | ASSPTGDIQY
TRBV5-6 | ASSLFVRTEAF
TRBV11-3 | ASSLAGGNNEQF
TRBV6-5 | ASSQRDSSYEQY
TRBV11-3 | ASSLGAGARETQY
TRBV5-1 | ASNGTGRNTIY
TRBV7-2 | ASSLAGGRVDTQY
TRBV7-2 | ASSLTGGTYNEQF
TRBV5-6 | ASSPRVGEKLF
TRBV5-1 | ASSLFGGGTEAF
TRBV7-9 | ASSLARPGTYEQY
TRBV10-1 | ASSPSGRIHEQY
TRBV19 | ASSTTSNTEAF
TRBV28 | ASSFNRGIYGYT
TRBV7-2 | ASTLQLNYGYT
TRBV19 | ASKKGARNQPQH
TRBV6-5 | ASSLGLAGGRQF
TRBV27 | ATRRGQNYGYT
TRBV5-4 | ASSPIMAGYGYT
TRBV27 | ASSLRRENIQY
TRBV5-1 | ASSVTSGNTDTQY
TRBV30 | AWSPEANEQF
TRBV18 | ASSGFRDGELF
TRBV2 | ASTDLAGGGDTQY
TRBV18 | ASSPRPGRHSYNSPLH
TRBV19 | ASSIGGRYEQY
TRBV9 | ASSSDPSVSGELF
TRBV6-5 | ASSYRDRRGYT
TRBV29-1 | SVEEAQTYGYT
TRBV19 | ASSSIAGGSGETQY
TRBV7-8 | ASSLSGNSYNEQF
TRBV7-2 | ASSPGRDQETQY
TRBV20-1 | SARLVHEQY
TRBV7-3 | ASSLTVAGRGSGNEQF
TRBV7-8 | ASSFRDSPLH
TRBV10-2 | ASSESRGKAAIHEQY
TRBV30 | AWSVLGFSGNTIY
TRBV30 | AWSSSGFNQPQH
TRBV18 | ASSPSTQVFRSYNEQF
TRBV4-1 | ASSQGASGPPTHEQF
TRBV30 | AWSVLTGYGYT
TRBV7-6 | ASSGRETQY
TRBV18 | ASSPGTSGALQETQY
TRBV9 | ASSGGPYPGYEQY